This T cell receptor beta chain was observed in a study of memory CD8 T cells in hepatitis C reinfection. Across the study: Samples late or after reinfection came 12 to 24 weeks post-detection. Overall study findings and caveats: Only a handful of donors prevented definitive conclusions about public clonotypes.

The germline gives CDR1 MNHNS, CDR2 SASEGT. Trimming shortened V by 0 bases and J by 2 bases, and 5 bases separated the two germline ends. The CDR3 is made up of 13 amino acids. As for this clone: The antigen is unknown.

The sample's time point: late/post reinfection, 12 to 24 weeks after detection. TCR sequencing was done directly ex vivo on sorted cells, without expansion in vitro. A couple of donors provided sorted CD3+ CD8+ CD45RO- naive CD8 T cells at all three reinfection time points. The table came from immunoSEQ multiplex PCR; TCRdb's copy has only in-frame clones and leaves some out. Of tens of thousands of clones in the sample, 89% were seen once. Sample: naive CD8+ T cells sorted from blood. The TCR originated in a man younger than 30 with hepatitis C virus infection. This sequence joins TRBV6-1 and TRBJ2-7; D is unclear. The CDR3 spells CASSEAVTYEQYF. CDR3 bases: TGTGCCAGCAGTGAAGCCGTTACCTACGAGCAGTACTTC.